Each of the 26 T cell receptor beta chains below was sequenced from the same sample in a study of cytomegalovirus exposure and HLA in healthy donors. Primers for the PCR totalled 60 Vbeta and 13 Jbeta. Repertoires were generated with immunoSEQ multiplex PCR, while TCRdb's copy carries only in-frame clones and drops some. This sample's clone table lists around 100,000 clones. Source material: PBMCs. The source of these receptors is a middle-aged man in good health and CMV-seropositive.

This rearrangement joins TRBV29-1 to TRBJ2-1, with 9 nucleotides matching TRBD2. The junction had 11 bases not matched to a gene; V was cut back by 7 bases and J by 7 bases. CDR1 is SQVTM and CDR2 is ANQGSEA in the germline V gene. This CDR3 has 14 residues. DNA for the CDR3: TGCAGCGCTGCTTCAGGACTAGCGTCAAATGAGCAGTTCTTC. It yields the protein CSAASGLASNEQFF.

The chain combines TRBV5-1 with TRBJ2-5; TRBD1 agrees at 11 bases. The CDR3 is 18 residues long. The germline V gene has CDR1 SGHRS and CDR2 YFSETQ. Losses at the gene ends were 0 bases for V and 3 bases for J; bases not matched to a gene: 10. CDR3 amino acids: CASSLGGLTGQGEETQYF. The DNA for the CDR3 is TGCGCCAGCAGCTTGGGGGGTTTAACGGGACAGGGGGAAGAGACCCAGTACTTC.

The rearrangement links TRBV29-1 to TRBJ1-2, with TRBD1 as a possible D gene (5 bases). Germline CDR1 reads SQVTM; CDR2 reads ANQGSEA. The CDR3 is 11 amino acids. V was cut by 3 bases and J by 7 bases, with 9 bases left in between. The CDR3 nucleotides read TGCAGCGTTGACGGGGGACCTGGCTACACCTTC. It yields the protein CSVDGGPGYTF.

The V and J genes are TRBV2 and TRBJ2-3; unclear D gene. The ends were cut back, 6 bases at V and 2 bases at J, with 15 bases in the middle. The germline gives CDR1 SNHLY, CDR2 FYNNEI. The CDR3 length is 15 residues. CDR3 sequence: CASRADSLLTDTQYF. The CDR3 DNA is TGTGCCAGCAGGGCTGACTCCCTACTCACAGATACGCAGTATTTT.

This chain joins TRBV5-6 and TRBJ2-5; D might be TRBD1 (5 bases). V was clipped by 3 bases and J by 0 bases, with 9 bases between them. The CDR3 consists of 14 residues. CDR1 is SGHDT and CDR2 is YYEEEE in the germline V gene. Written as DNA, the CDR3 is TGTGCCAGCAGCTCTGGACATCACCAAGAGACCCAGTACTTC. It specifies CASSSGHHQETQYF.

The chain employs TRBV14 and TRBJ2-5, with 7 bases fitting TRBD1. Trimming took 4 bases from V and 0 from J; bases not matched to a gene: 5. Germline loops: CDR1 SGHDN, CDR2 FVKESK. The CDR3 is 15 amino acids. The CDR3 DNA follows: TGTGCCAGCAGCCCCGACAGGGCGTACCAAGAGACCCAGTACTTC. This gives the protein CASSPDRAYQETQYF.

This rearrangement joins TRBV28 to TRBJ2-5; 9 positions match TRBD1. Per the germline V gene, CDR1 is MDHEN and CDR2 is SYDVKM. Trimming removed 6 bases from V and 5 bases from J; junction bases left unmatched: 10. The CDR3 covers 15 residues. The CDR3 loop is CASSPGQGIQETQYF. Written as DNA, the CDR3 is TGTGCCAGCAGCCCGGGACAGGGTATTCAGGAGACCCAGTACTTC.

J is TRBJ2-2 and V is TRBV5-1; 11 positions match TRBD1. The J segment lost 3 bases and the V segment lost 4 bases, leaving 2 bases of the junction unmatched. From germline, CDR1 is SGHRS and CDR2 YFSETQ. The CDR3 spans 15 residues. For the CDR3, the DNA is TGCGCCAGCAGCCCGGGACAGGGGGACACCGGGGAGCTGTTTTTT. Its protein product is CASSPGQGDTGELFF.

The chain is built from TRBV7-9 and TRBJ2-1, with 10 bases identical to TRBD2. The CDR3 totals 17 residues. V shed 4 bases and J 2 bases; nucleotides not matched to a gene: 8. The germline gives CDR1 SEHNR, CDR2 FQNEAQ (reference sequence). The CDR3 DNA follows: TGTGCCAGCAGCTCCGGTTTAGCGGGAGGTGCCTACAATGAGCAGTTCTTC. It encodes CASSSGLAGGAYNEQFF.

This rearrangement joins TRBV4-3 to TRBJ1-4, with D possibly matching TRBD1 (6 bases). The ends were cut back, 0 bases at V and 7 bases at J, with 12 bases in the middle. Germline V gene sequence: CDR1 LGHNA, CDR2 YSLEER. The CDR3 covers 15 residues. The CDR3 region has the DNA TGCGCCAGCAGCCAAGAACTACTGGGGGCTGAAAAACTGTTTTTT. It codes for CASSQELLGAEKLFF.

The rearrangement links TRBV5-1 to TRBJ2-3; D might be TRBD2 (6 bases). CDR3 length: 14 residues. Germline CDR1 SGHRS, CDR2 YFSETQ. Between the trimmed V and J ends, which lost 3 bases and 2 bases, there was a span of 10 bases. DNA for the CDR3: TGCGCCAGCAGCTCCGGGACTTTCACAGATACGCAGTATTTT. Translating gives CASSSGTFTDTQYF. The variable domain in full, with the rest retrieved from reference TRBV5-1 and TRBJ2-3, is KAGVTQTPRYLIKTRGQQVTLSCSPISGHRSVSWYQQTPGQGLQFLFEYFSETQRNKGNFPGRFSGRQFSNSRSEMNVSTLELGDSALYLCASSSGTFTDTQYFGPGTRLTVL.

The chain links TRBV7-6 to TRBJ1-4; 9 bases match TRBD1. The CDR3 sequence is 14 residues long. V trimming: 5 bases; J trimming: 8 bases; junction bases outside the gene matches: 6. The germline gives CDR1 SGHVS, CDR2 FNYEAQ. Here the CDR3 reads CASSLGTGREKLFF. The CDR3, as DNA: TGTGCCAGCAGCCTCGGGACAGGGCGCGAAAAACTGTTTTTT.

This chain connects TRBV7-6 to TRBJ2-7, with 8 bases that match TRBD2. Germline V gene data show CDR1 as SGHVS and CDR2 as FNYEAQ. This CDR3 comprises 15 residues. The J segment lost 2 bases and the V segment lost 4 bases, leaving 7 bases of the junction unmatched. The DNA of the CDR3 is TGTGCCAGCAGCTGGGGACTAGGTGCGGCCTACGAGCAGTACTTC. This codes for CASSWGLGAAYEQYF.

V is TRBV28 and J is TRBJ2-1; 12 bases agree with TRBD1. CDR3 length: 12 residues. The trim removed 3 bases at V and 16 bases at J, leaving 4 bases unmatched. Germline V gene sequence: CDR1 MDHEN, CDR2 SYDVKM. The CDR3: CASSFGTGGSFF. DNA of the CDR3: TGTGCCAGCAGTTTTGGGACAGGGGGCAGTTTCTTC.

J is TRBJ2-3 and V is TRBV7-9; 7 bases are a match to TRBD1. The CDR3 spans 14 residues. The germline V gene encodes CDR1 SEHNR and CDR2 FQNEAQ (reference sequence). After removal of 8 bases from V and 0 bases from J, the junction contained 5 bases not matched to a gene. In DNA form, the CDR3 reads TGTGCCAGCGGACAGGTCCTTAGCACAGATACGCAGTATTTT. The encoded protein is CASGQVLSTDTQYF.

The rearrangement links TRBV5-1 to TRBJ2-4; 12 positions match TRBD1. The V gene's germline CDR1 is SGHRS and CDR2 YFSETQ. V lost 4 bases and J lost 8; bases outside the gene matches: 10. This CDR3 contains 16 residues. CDR3 sequence reads: CASSPGQGAERDIQYF. DNA of the CDR3: TGCGCCAGCAGCCCGGGACAGGGGGCGGAGAGGGACATTCAGTACTTC. The variable domain in full, completed from reference TRBV5-1 and TRBJ2-4, reads KAGVTQTPRYLIKTRGQQVTLSCSPISGHRSVSWYQQTPGQGLQFLFEYFSETQRNKGNFPGRFSGRQFSNSRSEMNVSTLELGDSALYLCASSPGQGAERDIQYFGAGTRLSVL.

V is TRBV19 and J is TRBJ1-1; 7 nucleotides align to TRBD1. After removal of 4 bases from V and 7 bases from J, the junction contained 3 bases not matched to a gene. CDR1 LNHDA and CDR2 SQIVND come from the germline V gene (reference sequence). This CDR3 is built from 12 residues. CDR3 nucleotide sequence: TGTGCCAGTAGTACCCACAGGGGTGAAGCTTTCTTT. The encoded protein is CASSTHRGEAFF. Full variable domain (missing parts from reference TRBV19 and TRBJ1-1): DGGITQSPKYLFRKEGQNVTLSCEQNLNHDAMYWYRQDPGQGLRLIYYSQIVNDFQKGDIAEGYSVSREKKESFPLTVTSAQKNPTAFYLCASSTHRGEAFFGQGTRLTVV.

The chain uses TRBV11-2 and TRBJ2-3, with 12 bases that match TRBD2. Unmatched junction bases numbered 3, after V lost 2 bases and J lost 6 bases. The length of the CDR3 is 15 residues. Germline CDR1 SGHAT, CDR2 FQNNGV. The CDR3 loop is CASSLRLAGVDTQYF. Written as DNA, the CDR3 is TGTGCCAGCAGCTTACGACTAGCGGGAGTGGATACGCAGTATTTT.

The CDR3 DNA follows: TGTGCCAGCAGCTTAGATTATGGCGGGAGGGCCGCGGACGAGCAGTACTTC. It specifies CASSLDYGGRAADEQYF. The V call is TRBV5-5, the J call TRBJ2-7; 9 bases map to TRBD2. V dropped 2 bases and J dropped 5; count of bases not matched to a gene: 14. This CDR3 spans 17 amino acids. Per the germline V gene, CDR1 is SGHKS and CDR2 is YYEKEE (reference sequence).

In regard to this clone: Other DNA sequences in this sample translate to the same CDR3. This chain links TRBV5-1 with TRBJ1-5, with TRBD1 matching over 7 bases. The germline CDR1 and CDR2 sequences are SGHRS and YFSETQ. The J segment lost 7 bases and the V segment lost 4 bases, leaving 14 bases of the junction unmatched. The CDR3 spans 16 residues. In DNA form, the CDR3 reads TGCGCCAGCAGCCTGGATGGCAGGGGGGAAGGACAGCCCCAGCATTTT. Translation: CASSLDGRGEGQPQHF.

This sequence joins TRBV27 and TRBJ1-1; 9 nucleotides line up with TRBD1. V was clipped by 6 bases and J by 4 bases; unmatched bases: 3. The germline gives CDR1 MNHEY, CDR2 SMNVEV (reference sequence). This CDR3 has 13 amino acids. CDR3: CASRRQGGTEAFF. The CDR3 bases are TGTGCCAGCAGACGACAGGGGGGCACTGAAGCTTTCTTT.

The chain has TRBV27 and TRBJ1-1; D is unresolved. Trimming removed 7 bases from V and 5 bases from J, with 17 bases in between. Germline loops: CDR1 MNHEY, CDR2 SMNVEV (reference sequence). The CDR3 is 14 residues long. Written as DNA, the CDR3 is TGTGCCAGCACCTCCCTCTTATCGAGTACTGAAGCTTTCTTT. Protein: CASTSLLSSTEAFF.

The chain carries TRBV11-2 and TRBJ2-7, with a possible D match to TRBD1 (5 bases). V was pared by 4 bases and J by 3 bases, with 13 bases between. Germline V CDR1 and CDR2: SGHAT, FQNNGV. There are 14 residues in the CDR3. In DNA, the CDR3 is TGTGCCAGCAGCTCAGGGTCCGGGTACTACGAGCAGTACTTC. The encoded protein is CASSSGSGYYEQYF.

The J gene is TRBJ2-7, the V gene TRBV6-1; D might be TRBD2 (5 bases). The V gene lost 2 bases and the J gene lost 7 bases, with 9 bases spanning the gap. CDR3 length: 12 amino acids. Germline-derived CDR1 and CDR2 are MNHNS and SASEGT. CDR3 region: CASSEIAWEQYF. The CDR3 bases are TGTGCCAGCAGTGAAATAGCGTGGGAGCAGTACTTC.

The V call is TRBV27, the J call TRBJ1-5; no reliable D call. The germline V gene has CDR1 MNHEY and CDR2 SMNVEV (reference sequence). The CDR3 loop spans 15 amino acids. V was trimmed by 1 base and J by 4 bases, leaving 11 bases between them. This CDR3 is CASSLWLAANQPQHF. The CDR3 DNA reads TGTGCCAGCAGTTTATGGTTGGCTGCTAATCAGCCCCAGCATTTT.

This chain joins TRBV30 and TRBJ1-5; 8 bases match TRBD1. CDR1 is GTSNPN, CDR2 SVGIG, per germline (reference sequence). With 0 bases clipped from V and 4 bases from J, the junction kept 14 bases outside the gene matches. The CDR3 consists of 18 residues. Here the CDR3 reads CAWSVDRSDRGGNQPQHF. CDR3 coding DNA: TGTGCCTGGAGTGTTGATCGGAGCGACAGGGGTGGTAATCAGCCCCAGCATTTT.